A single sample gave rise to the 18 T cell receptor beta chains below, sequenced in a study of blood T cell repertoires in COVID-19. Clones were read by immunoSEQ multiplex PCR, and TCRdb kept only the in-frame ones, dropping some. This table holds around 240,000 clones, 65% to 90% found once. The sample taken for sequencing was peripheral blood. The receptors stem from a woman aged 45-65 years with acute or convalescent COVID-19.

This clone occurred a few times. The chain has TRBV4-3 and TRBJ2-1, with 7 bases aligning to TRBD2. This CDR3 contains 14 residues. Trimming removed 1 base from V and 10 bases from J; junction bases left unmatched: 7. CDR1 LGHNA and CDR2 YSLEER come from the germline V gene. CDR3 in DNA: TGCGCCAGCAGCCAAGTACGGCCGGGAGGCGAGCAGTTCTTC. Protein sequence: CASSQVRPGGEQFF.

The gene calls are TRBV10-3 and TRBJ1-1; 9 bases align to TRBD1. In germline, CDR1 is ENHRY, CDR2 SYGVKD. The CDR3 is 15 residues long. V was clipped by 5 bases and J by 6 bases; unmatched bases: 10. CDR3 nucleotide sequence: TGTGCCATCAGTAACCCCGGGACAGGGTTTTCTGAAGCTTTCTTT. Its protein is CAISNPGTGFSEAFF.

The CDR3 DNA sequence: TGTGCCACCAGTGACCCCGGGACAGGGGGGTACGAGCAGTACTTC. Its protein is CATSDPGTGGYEQYF. This chain uses TRBV24-1 with TRBJ2-7; 11 bases are shared with TRBD1. Per the germline V gene, CDR1 is KGHDR and CDR2 is SFDVKD. CDR3 size: 15 residues. Trimming at V came to 4 bases and at J to 4 bases, leaving 5 bases not matched to a gene.

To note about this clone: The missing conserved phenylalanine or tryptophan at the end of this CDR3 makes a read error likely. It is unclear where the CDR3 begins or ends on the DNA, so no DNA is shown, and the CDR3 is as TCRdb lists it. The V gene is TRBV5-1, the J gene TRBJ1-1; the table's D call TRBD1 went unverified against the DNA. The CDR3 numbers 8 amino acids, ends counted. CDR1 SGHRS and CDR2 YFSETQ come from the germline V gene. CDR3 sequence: CASSPDTL.

DNA for the CDR3: TGTGCCAGCAGTACCCAGACTTACTCCTACGAGCAGTACTTC. Amino acid sequence: CASSTQTYSYEQYF. The J gene is TRBJ2-7, the V gene TRBV2; D is unclear. CDR1 and CDR2 from the germline V gene are SNHLY and FYNNEI. Trimming removed 5 bases at V and 0 bases at J, with 11 bases between. The CDR3 consists of 14 residues.

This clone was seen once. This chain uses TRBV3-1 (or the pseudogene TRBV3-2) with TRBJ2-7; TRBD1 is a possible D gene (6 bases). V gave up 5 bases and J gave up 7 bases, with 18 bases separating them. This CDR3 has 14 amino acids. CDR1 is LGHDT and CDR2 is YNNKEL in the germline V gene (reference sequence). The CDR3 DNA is TGTGCCAGCAGCTTGGACAGTAGGGAAGCGGAGCAGTACTTC. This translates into CASSLDSREAEQYF.

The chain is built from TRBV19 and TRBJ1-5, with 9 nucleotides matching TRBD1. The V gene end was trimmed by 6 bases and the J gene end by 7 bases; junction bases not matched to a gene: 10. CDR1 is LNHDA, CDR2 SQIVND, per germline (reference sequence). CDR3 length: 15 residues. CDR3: CASSPGTGLGQPQHF. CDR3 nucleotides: TGTGCCAGTAGCCCTGGGACAGGGCTAGGACAGCCCCAGCATTTT.

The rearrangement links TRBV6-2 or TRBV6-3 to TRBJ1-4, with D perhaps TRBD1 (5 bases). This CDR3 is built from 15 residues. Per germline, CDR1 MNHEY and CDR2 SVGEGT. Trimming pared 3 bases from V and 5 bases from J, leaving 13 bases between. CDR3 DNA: TGTGCCAGCAGTTATCTAGGGGCTGCAAATGAAAAACTGTTTTTT. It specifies CASSYLGAANEKLFF.

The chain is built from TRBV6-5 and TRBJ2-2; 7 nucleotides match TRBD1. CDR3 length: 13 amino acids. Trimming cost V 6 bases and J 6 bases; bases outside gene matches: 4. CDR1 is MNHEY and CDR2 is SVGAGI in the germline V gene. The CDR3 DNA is TGTGCCAGCAGGACTACAGGGGCCGGGGAGCTGTTTTTT. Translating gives CASRTTGAGELFF.

The CDR3 here is CASSEEATTNTEAFF. CDR3 DNA: TGTGCCAGCAGTGAGGAAGCAACTACGAACACTGAAGCTTTCTTT. This chain joins TRBV2 and TRBJ1-1; D is unresolved. CDR3 size: 15 residues. From germline, CDR1 is SNHLY and CDR2 FYNNEI. The V and J ends lost 3 bases and 1 base respectively, with 12 bases between them.

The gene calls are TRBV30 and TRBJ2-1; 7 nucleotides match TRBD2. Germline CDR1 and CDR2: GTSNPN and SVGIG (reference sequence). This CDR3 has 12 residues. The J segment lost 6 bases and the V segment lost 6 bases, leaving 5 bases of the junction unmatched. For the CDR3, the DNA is TGTGCCTGTCCGGGGGGAGTCAATGAGCAGTTCTTC. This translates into CACPGGVNEQFF.

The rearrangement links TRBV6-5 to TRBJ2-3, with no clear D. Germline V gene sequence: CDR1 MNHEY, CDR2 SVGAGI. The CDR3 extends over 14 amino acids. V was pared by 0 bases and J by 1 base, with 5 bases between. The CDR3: CASSYSSGTDTQYF. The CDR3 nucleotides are TGTGCCAGCAGTTACTCGAGCGGCACAGATACGCAGTATTTT.

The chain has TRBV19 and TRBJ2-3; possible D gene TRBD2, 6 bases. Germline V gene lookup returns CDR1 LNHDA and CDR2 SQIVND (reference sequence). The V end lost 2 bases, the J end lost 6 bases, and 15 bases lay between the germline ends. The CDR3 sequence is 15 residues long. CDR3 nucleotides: TGTGCCAGTAGTATATCGGGACTTCTCAGGGATACGCAGTATTTT. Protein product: CASSISGLLRDTQYF.

The CDR3 DNA sequence: TGTGCCAGCGGGGGCCTCTTTTTTCGGGGATCGGATGGCTACACCTTC. Protein sequence: CASGGLFFRGSDGYTF. This chain connects TRBV28 to TRBJ1-2; weak D call: TRBD1 (6 bases). CDR3 length: 16 residues. Per germline, CDR1 MDHEN and CDR2 SYDVKM. Trimming stripped 8 bases from V and 6 bases from J, with 25 bases between.

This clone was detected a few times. CDR3 nucleotide sequence: TGTGCCAGCACCGCAGGGAACACTGAAGCTTTCTTT. Its translation: CASTAGNTEAFF. This chain connects TRBV3-1 (or the pseudogene TRBV3-2) to TRBJ1-1; D call uncertain. Trimming left V 7 bases short and J 1 base short, with 7 bases between. The length of the CDR3 is 12 residues. Germline loops: CDR1 LGHDT, CDR2 YNNKEL (reference sequence).

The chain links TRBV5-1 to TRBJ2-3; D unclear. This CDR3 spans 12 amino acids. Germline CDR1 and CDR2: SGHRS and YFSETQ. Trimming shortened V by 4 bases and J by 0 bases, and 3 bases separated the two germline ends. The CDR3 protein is CASSPSTDTQYF. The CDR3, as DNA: TGCGCCAGCAGCCCTAGCACAGATACGCAGTATTTT. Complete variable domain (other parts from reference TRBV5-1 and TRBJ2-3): KAGVTQTPRYLIKTRGQQVTLSCSPISGHRSVSWYQQTPGQGLQFLFEYFSETQRNKGNFPGRFSGRQFSNSRSEMNVSTLELGDSALYLCASSPSTDTQYFGPGTRLTVL.

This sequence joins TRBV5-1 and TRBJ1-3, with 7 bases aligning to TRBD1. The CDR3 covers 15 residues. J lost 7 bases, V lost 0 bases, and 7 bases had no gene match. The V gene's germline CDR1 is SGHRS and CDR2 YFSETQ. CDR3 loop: CASSLAPTGSNTIYF. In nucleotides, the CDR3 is TGCGCCAGCAGCTTGGCCCCGACAGGGTCGAACACCATATATTTT. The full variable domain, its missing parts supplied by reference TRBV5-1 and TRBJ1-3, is KAGVTQTPRYLIKTRGQQVTLSCSPISGHRSVSWYQQTPGQGLQFLFEYFSETQRNKGNFPGRFSGRQFSNSRSEMNVSTLELGDSALYLCASSLAPTGSNTIYFGEGSWLTVV.

CDR3: CASSRQGAGELFF. CDR3 nucleotides: TGTGCCAGCAGCCGACAGGGTGCCGGGGAGCTGTTTTTT. This chain connects TRBV7-9 to TRBJ2-2; the match to TRBD1 covers 7 bases. The CDR3 covers 13 residues. V shed 5 bases, J shed 6 bases, and the junction held 3 bases outside the gene matches. Per germline, CDR1 SEHNR and CDR2 FQNEAQ (reference sequence).